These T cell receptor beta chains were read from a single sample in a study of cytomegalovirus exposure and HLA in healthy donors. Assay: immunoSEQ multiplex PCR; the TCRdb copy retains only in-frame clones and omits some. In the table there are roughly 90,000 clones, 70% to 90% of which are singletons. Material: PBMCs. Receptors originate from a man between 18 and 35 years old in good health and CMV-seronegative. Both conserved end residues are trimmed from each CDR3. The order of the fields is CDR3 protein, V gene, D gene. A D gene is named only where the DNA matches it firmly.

cdr3_aa: ASSGGENTEAF
v_call: TRBV6-4
d_call: -

cdr3_aa: ASSIVEGEAGANVLT
v_call: TRBV19
d_call: -

cdr3_aa: ASENRGHTEAF
v_call: TRBV6-1
d_call: -

cdr3_aa: ASSSGDVPQY
v_call: TRBV11-2
d_call: -

cdr3_aa: ASSPDGQLITTNEKLF
v_call: TRBV4-2
d_call: -

cdr3_aa: ASSPDGRSYEQY
v_call: TRBV7-9
d_call: -

cdr3_aa: ASIRGAADTQY
v_call: TRBV28
d_call: -

cdr3_aa: ASSPYGGNYGYT
v_call: TRBV25-1
d_call: -

cdr3_aa: AIQKTTSGVYNEQF
v_call: TRBV10-3
d_call: TRBD2

cdr3_aa: ASSPRVDRAQETQY
v_call: TRBV2
d_call: TRBD1

cdr3_aa: ASSPPGTDYNSPLH
v_call: TRBV18
d_call: TRBD1

cdr3_aa: SSSLDWVAGGRGNEQF
v_call: TRBV7-9
d_call: TRBD2

cdr3_aa: ASSLEQGLTEAF
v_call: TRBV5-1
d_call: TRBD1

cdr3_aa: ASSLLTGGLNTEAF
v_call: TRBV28
d_call: TRBD1

cdr3_aa: ASSPRQGAVWTEAF
v_call: TRBV7-8
d_call: TRBD1

cdr3_aa: SVEGAMNTEAF
v_call: TRBV29-1
d_call: -

cdr3_aa: ASSITGRNNEQF
v_call: TRBV19
d_call: -

cdr3_aa: ASSQLAGGETQY
v_call: TRBV4-1
d_call: TRBD2

cdr3_aa: ASTWVLAGGREQY
v_call: TRBV27
d_call: TRBD2

cdr3_aa: ASSFRDSRGDTQY
v_call: TRBV11-2
d_call: -

cdr3_aa: ASSPSGGGWTTEAF
v_call: TRBV9
d_call: -

cdr3_aa: SVSGVGGEKLF
v_call: TRBV29-1
d_call: -

cdr3_aa: ASSQPGQKATNEKLF
v_call: TRBV19
d_call: TRBD1

cdr3_aa: ASSLGQSGGNTIY
v_call: TRBV5-1
d_call: -

cdr3_aa: ASSRRDRGYNSPLH
v_call: TRBV27
d_call: TRBD1

cdr3_aa: ASSISFYSNQPQH
v_call: TRBV19
d_call: -

cdr3_aa: ASSLEQRREQY
v_call: TRBV5-4
d_call: -

cdr3_aa: ASSLELAAYNEQF
v_call: TRBV5-6
d_call: TRBD2

cdr3_aa: ATSPSGAYNSYEQY
v_call: TRBV15
d_call: -

cdr3_aa: ASSRGQVNTEAF
v_call: TRBV5-8
d_call: TRBD1

cdr3_aa: ASSVADYVEQY
v_call: TRBV4-1
d_call: -

cdr3_aa: SVPWGQGDYNEQF
v_call: TRBV29-1
d_call: TRBD1

cdr3_aa: ASSLEAPRGGYT
v_call: TRBV7-2
d_call: -

cdr3_aa: ASSLSGGAGGTQY
v_call: TRBV27
d_call: -

cdr3_aa: ASRGGRDQFTGELF
v_call: TRBV2
d_call: TRBD2

cdr3_aa: ASRSLARAHEQY
v_call: TRBV27
d_call: -

cdr3_aa: ASSLLGHDSNQPQH
v_call: TRBV6-6
d_call: -

cdr3_aa: ASSVGWGVGGDWNEQF
v_call: TRBV9
d_call: TRBD2

cdr3_aa: ASSERGGTEAF
v_call: TRBV6-1
d_call: -

cdr3_aa: ASREGTRGRRQF
v_call: TRBV7-9
d_call: TRBD2

cdr3_aa: ASSRAGGDTQY
v_call: TRBV9
d_call: -

cdr3_aa: ASSHSGINYGYT
v_call: TRBV4-1
d_call: -